The 24 T cell receptor beta chains given below trace back to one sample, sequenced in a study of sequential checkpoint blockade in melanoma. Treatment meaning: randomized to nivolumab then ipilimumab (arm A) or the reverse (arm B). Produced via immunoSEQ multiplex PCR; TCRdb's table is partial and in-frame only. Found here are several thousand clones, roughly 80% of them singletons; the top ten hold under 20%. Sequences were derived from CD8+ T cells sorted from blood (inferred from file names), sampled from a patient given nivolumab and ipilimumab in sequence. Receptors originate from a human donor with melanoma.

The J gene is TRBJ2-3, the V gene TRBV5-1; 12 bases match TRBD2. J was trimmed by 10 bases and V by 4 bases; bases with no gene match: 13. This CDR3 is 16 amino acids long. Germline V lookup: CDR1 SGHRS, CDR2 YFSETQ. CDR3 protein: CASSKGLAGRGSAQYF. Here the CDR3 DNA reads TGCGCCAGCAGCAAAGGACTAGCGGGGAGGGGTTCGGCGCAGTATTTT.

V and J are TRBV19 and TRBJ2-7, with 7 bases lining up with TRBD1. The junction had 1 base not matched to a gene; V was cut back by 0 bases and J by 2 bases. This CDR3 contains 14 residues. CDR1 and CDR2 from the germline V gene are LNHDA and SQIVND (reference sequence). CDR3: CASSIEQGPYEQYF. The CDR3, as DNA: TGTGCCAGTAGTATAGAACAGGGGCCCTACGAGCAGTACTTC.

This chain connects TRBV7-9 to TRBJ2-3; possible D gene TRBD2, 6 bases. The CDR3 is 13 amino acids. Germline CDR1 reads SEHNR; CDR2 reads FQNEAQ (reference sequence). The ends were cut back, 8 bases at V and 2 bases at J, with 11 bases in the middle. Here the CDR3 DNA reads TGTGCCAGCTATGGGGGGAACACAGATACGCAGTATTTT. This translates into CASYGGNTDTQYF.

V gene TRBV4-3 combines with J gene TRBJ1-2; TRBD1 agrees at 9 bases. Germline lookup yields CDR1 LGHNA and CDR2 YSLEER. The CDR3 is 17 residues long. With 3 bases clipped from V and 4 bases from J, the junction kept 12 bases outside the gene matches. CDR3 protein: CASSHVLGQGNVYGYTF. In DNA, the CDR3 is TGCGCCAGCAGCCATGTATTGGGACAGGGCAACGTCTATGGCTACACCTTC.

This clone showed up just a few times. The chain carries TRBV6-4 and TRBJ1-6; 8 nucleotides match TRBD1. Germline values: CDR1 MRHNA, CDR2 SNTAGT. The CDR3 runs 16 residues. With V trimmed by 4 bases and J by 9 bases, 11 bases remained unmatched. CDR3 sequence: CASSVDGQGGSSPLHF. CDR3 nucleotide sequence: TGTGCCAGCAGTGTTGACGGACAGGGTGGCAGTTCACCCCTCCACTTT.

CDR3 residues: CASGPERGLSGELFF. CDR3 sequence (DNA): TGCGCCAGCGGGCCAGAGAGGGGGCTAAGCGGGGAGCTGTTTTTT. V and J are TRBV5-1 and TRBJ2-2; 7 bases are a match to TRBD1. Germline loops: CDR1 SGHRS, CDR2 YFSETQ. Trimming at V came to 7 bases and at J to 7 bases, leaving 13 bases not matched to a gene. The CDR3 runs 15 residues.

The J gene is TRBJ2-7, the V gene TRBV4-1; 7 nucleotides match TRBD1. CDR3 size: 14 residues. Trimming at V came to 1 base and at J to 3 bases, leaving 3 bases not matched to a gene. CDR1 is MGHRA, CDR2 YSYEKL, per germline. CDR3: CASSQGQGNYEQYF. The CDR3, as DNA: TGCGCCAGCAGCCAAGGACAGGGAAACTACGAGCAGTACTTC.

The chain recombines TRBV30 with TRBJ2-1; D is perhaps TRBD2 (5 bases). This CDR3 contains 12 residues. Trimming removed 2 bases at V and 4 bases at J, with 6 bases between. The germline V gene encodes CDR1 GTSNPN and CDR2 SVGIG (reference sequence). CDR3 loop: CAWSPGYNEQFF. CDR3 coding DNA: TGTGCCTGGAGTCCGGGGTACAATGAGCAGTTCTTC.

The CDR3: CASRTGENTGELFF. CDR3 sequence (DNA): TGTGCCAGCCGCACGGGGGAGAACACCGGGGAGCTGTTTTTT. This chain joins TRBV27 and TRBJ2-2; D possibly corresponds to TRBD2 (6 bases). Germline CDR1 is MNHEY and CDR2 is SMNVEV (reference sequence). V was pared by 8 bases and J by 1 base, with 11 bases between. This CDR3 is 14 amino acids long.

This clone is deemed large. In the same sample, other DNA sequences code for this CDR3. V is TRBV4-2 and J is TRBJ2-3, with 9 bases lining up with TRBD2. CDR3 length: 16 residues. Trimming took 0 bases from V and 6 from J; bases not matched to a gene: 7. Per the germline V gene, CDR1 is LGHNA and CDR2 is YNFKEQ. CDR3 loop: CASSQDLRGGPDTQYF. CDR3 coding DNA: TGTGCCAGCAGCCAAGATCTGCGGGGGGGCCCCGATACGCAGTATTTT.

The gene calls are TRBV4-3 and TRBJ2-1; 10 nucleotides match TRBD2. Germline lookup yields CDR1 LGHNA and CDR2 YSLEER. V gave up 8 bases and J gave up 9 bases; unmatched junction bases: 13. This CDR3 is built from 15 residues. The CDR3 DNA reads as TGCGCCAGCCGACCCGGGATAGCGGGAGGTAGTGAGCAGTTCTTC. It encodes CASRPGIAGGSEQFF.

In its sample, this clone was seen a few times. This chain joins TRBV6-5 and TRBJ1-6; 7 positions match TRBD1. Germline loops: CDR1 MNHEY, CDR2 SVGAGI. The CDR3 covers 15 residues. V was pared by 0 bases and J by 5 bases, with 1 base of the junction left unmatched. The CDR3 loop is CASSYSTGDNSPLHF. In nucleotides, the CDR3 is TGTGCCAGCAGTTACTCCACAGGGGATAATTCACCCCTCCACTTT.

The V call is TRBV9, the J call TRBJ2-7; TRBD1 matches at 9 bases. CDR1 is SGDLS and CDR2 is YYNGEE in the germline V gene. V shed 4 bases, J shed 2 bases, and the junction held 19 bases outside the gene matches. This CDR3 region has 19 residues. Written as DNA, the CDR3 is TGTGCCAGCAGCCCCCGCCGGGACAGGGCGGGATTTTCGACCTACGAGCAGTACTTC. Translating it yields CASSPRRDRAGFSTYEQYF.

The chain is built from TRBV29-1 and TRBJ1-1, with unresolved D. Germline V gene sequence: CDR1 SQVTM, CDR2 ANQGSEA. Trimming pared 5 bases from V and 5 bases from J, leaving 12 bases between. The CDR3 has 12 residues. The CDR3 reads CSVLGRETEAFF. The CDR3 DNA reads TGCAGCGTTCTTGGACGGGAAACTGAAGCTTTCTTT.

This chain links TRBV6-5 with TRBJ1-2; weak D call: TRBD1 (5 bases). Germline V gene lookup returns CDR1 MNHEY and CDR2 SVGAGI. Trimming shortened V by 5 bases and J by 2 bases, and 15 bases separated the two germline ends. The CDR3 length is 15 residues. The CDR3 region has the DNA TGTGCCAGCAGTCCTCGTTCAGGGCTAAACTATGGCTACACCTTC. Translating it yields CASSPRSGLNYGYTF.

The chain recombines TRBV25-1 with TRBJ2-7; D ambiguous. Germline assignment: CDR1 MGHDK and CDR2 SYGVNS. The CDR3 consists of 11 residues. V was clipped by 4 bases and J by 4 bases, with 5 bases between them. The CDR3 here is CASSVIYEQYF. The CDR3 region has the DNA TGTGCCAGCAGTGTAATATACGAGCAGTACTTC.

The J gene is TRBJ2-3, the V gene TRBV4-3; TRBD1 aligns across 7 bases. After removal of 0 bases from V and 0 bases from J, the junction contained 9 bases not matched to a gene. This CDR3 has 18 residues. CDR1 and CDR2 from the germline V gene are LGHNA and YSLEER. This CDR3 reads CASSQERDSASSTDTQYF. CDR3 nucleotides: TGCGCCAGCAGCCAAGAACGGGACAGTGCCTCTAGCACAGATACGCAGTATTTT.

The gene calls are TRBV6-5 and TRBJ2-5; 7 bases fit TRBD1. V gave up 5 bases and J gave up 5 bases; unmatched junction bases: 8. Looked up from germline, CDR1 is MNHEY and CDR2 is SVGAGI. The CDR3 spans 14 residues. CDR3 amino acids: CASSGYRGEETQYF. The CDR3 region has the DNA TGTGCCAGCAGTGGATACAGGGGAGAGGAGACCCAGTACTTC.

This clone is large by share. The gene calls are TRBV6-4 and TRBJ2-3, with 8 bases matching TRBD2. CDR3 length equals 14 residues. Per the germline V gene, CDR1 is MRHNA and CDR2 is SNTAGT. V shed 4 bases, J shed 4 bases, and the junction held 4 bases outside the gene matches. CDR3 coding DNA: TGTGCCAGCAGTGCCGGGGGGGTCCCAGATACGCAGTATTTT. Encoded protein: CASSAGGVPDTQYF.

Worth noting for this clone: One end of the junction varies from germline; a read error may be responsible. V is TRBV5-5 and J is TRBJ2-1, with a possible D match to TRBD2 (5 bases). CDR1 and CDR2 (germline): SGHKS, YYEKEE (reference sequence). The CDR3 totals 13 residues. CDR3 sequence: CASSLDSHNEQFF. The CDR3 nucleotides are TGTGCCAGCAGCCTGGACTCCCACAATGAGCAGTTCTTC.

This clone has just one count. The chain has TRBV28 and TRBJ1-1, with unresolved D. V was cut by 6 bases and J by 0 bases, with 14 bases left in between. Germline lookup yields CDR1 MDHEN and CDR2 SYDVKM. This CDR3 spans 15 amino acids. The CDR3 loop reads CASRAKQAMNTEAFF. The CDR3 DNA is TGTGCCAGCAGGGCCAAGCAGGCCATGAACACTGAAGCTTTCTTT.

V gene TRBV9 combines with J gene TRBJ1-2, with 9 positions matching TRBD1. This CDR3 comprises 15 residues. The V gene's germline CDR1 is SGDLS and CDR2 YYNGEE. V was pared by 0 bases and J by 2 bases, with 2 bases of the junction left unmatched. The chain's CDR3 is CASSVDGTGNYGYTF. The CDR3 DNA sequence: TGTGCCAGCAGCGTAGACGGGACAGGGAACTATGGCTACACCTTC.

The chain uses TRBV10-1 and TRBJ2-1; tentatively, D is TRBD2 (5 bases). CDR1 WNHNN and CDR2 SYGVQD come from the germline V gene (reference sequence). V gave up 2 bases and J gave up 8 bases, with 7 bases separating them. There are 12 residues in the CDR3. The CDR3 sequence: CASSEPGDEQFF. For the CDR3, the DNA is TGCGCCAGCAGTGAGCCCGGGGATGAGCAGTTCTTC.

The sample holds one count of this clone. The CDR3 here is CASSGGWTVNTGELFF. The CDR3 DNA is TGTGCCAGCAGTGGGGGGTGGACAGTGAACACCGGGGAGCTGTTTTTT. The chain couples TRBV2 to TRBJ2-2; D might be TRBD1 (6 bases). CDR3 length: 16 residues. Germline-derived CDR1 and CDR2 are SNHLY and FYNNEI. Deletions cut 4 bases from V and 1 base from J, with 13 bases between.